Listed below are T cell receptor beta chains from one sample, sequenced in a study of blood T cell repertoires in COVID-19. The data were produced by immunoSEQ multiplex PCR, yet TCRdb's version contains in-frame clones alone and is incomplete. Here the sample spans fewer than 250,000 clones, approximately 84% being singletons. The sample comprised peripheral blood. These receptors were obtained from a woman between 45 and 65 years old with active or convalescent COVID-19. The CDR3 runs from the conserved cysteine through the conserved F or W. A D gene is named only where the DNA matches it firmly. Not every row has a clone size; where given, it reads once, few, many or a size class.

TRBV5-1,TRBD2,-,TRBJ2-7,TGCGCCAGCAGCGTTCACCCGGGACTACAACTTTTTGAGCAGTACTTC,CASSVHPGLQLFEQYF
TRBV5-1,-,-,TRBJ1-1,TGCGCCAGCAGCTTGGCCCTGAGGGTGAACACTGAAGCTTTCTTT,CASSLALRVNTEAFF
TRBV11-2,-,many,TRBJ2-7,TGTGCCAGCAGCCCCCAACCGACAGCATACGAGCAGTACTTC,CASSPQPTAYEQYF
TRBV3-1/TRBV3-2,TRBD2,-,TRBJ2-3,TGTGCCAGCAGTCTGGGACTAGCGGGAGAGGCGGATACGCAGTATTTT,CASSLGLAGEADTQYF
TRBV7-3,-,once,TRBJ2-3,TGTGCCAGCAGTTTCCCGGGCACAGATACGCAGTATTTT,CASSFPGTDTQYF
TRBV6-2/TRBV6-3,TRBD1,-,TRBJ2-1,TGTGCCAGCAGTCCCCAGGGGGCTGCCTACAATGAGCAGTTCTTC,CASSPQGAAYNEQFF
TRBV5-1,-,-,TRBJ2-3,TGCGCCAGCAGCTTGCTGGGGGCAGGAGATACGCAGTATTTT,CASSLLGAGDTQYF
TRBV5-6,TRBD1,-,TRBJ2-3,TGTGCCAGCAGCTTGAAGACAGGGGGGACAGATACGCAGTATTTT,CASSLKTGGTDTQYF
TRBV3-1/TRBV3-2,TRBD1,-,TRBJ2-3,TGTGCCAGCAGCCTCAGACAGGGTAGCACAGATACGCAGTATTTT,CASSLRQGSTDTQYF
TRBV10-3,TRBD2,few,TRBJ2-3,TGTGCCATCAGTGAGCGACTAGCGGGAGTGGGAGATACGCAGTATTTT,CAISERLAGVGDTQYF
TRBV7-9,-,-,TRBJ1-5,TGTGCCAGCAGGCTCGGTGGTCAGCCCCAGCATTTT,CASRLGGQPQHF
TRBV28,-,-,TRBJ1-1,TGTGCCAGCAGTTTAGCCCCAGATAACACTGAAGCTTTCTTT,CASSLAPDNTEAFF
TRBV3-1/TRBV3-2,-,many,TRBJ1-6,TGTGCCAGCAGCCAAGGTGACAGGTCACCCCTCCACTTT,CASSQGDRSPLHF
TRBV29-1,TRBD1,-,TRBJ1-1,TGCAGCGTGTCACAGGGGGCGATGTTGGCTTTCTTT,CSVSQGAMLAFF
TRBV18,-,-,TRBJ2-1,TGTGCCAGCTCACCAGGCACTAGCTCCTACAATGAGCAGTTCTTC,CASSPGTSSYNEQFF
TRBV5-1,TRBD1,once,TRBJ1-3,TGCGCCAGCAGCCTGGACAGGGCTGGAAACACCATATATTTT,CASSLDRAGNTIYF
TRBV3-1/TRBV3-2,-,few,TRBJ2-2,TGTGCCAGCAGCAGCCGCGCGGGGGCCTACACCGGGGAGCTGTTTTTT,CASSSRAGAYTGELFF
TRBV3-1/TRBV3-2,-,-,TRBJ2-1,TGTGCCAGCAGCCAAGTCCCTCTAGCGACTGCTTACAATGAGCAGTTCTTC,CASSQVPLATAYNEQFF
TRBV5-4,TRBD2,-,TRBJ2-5,TGTGCCAGCAGCTTGACTAGCGGGAGGCAAGAGACCCAGTACTTC,CASSLTSGRQETQYF
TRBV19,-,-,TRBJ1-3,TGTGCCAGTAGTATGGGAGCTGGAAACACCATATATTTT,CASSMGAGNTIYF
TRBV7-2,TRBD2,-,TRBJ2-1,TGTGCCAGCAGCCCGGGACTAGGAGTGGGTGAGCAGTTCTTC,CASSPGLGVGEQFF
TRBV5-1,-,once,TRBJ2-6,TGCGCCAGCAGCTTGGTCCCAGTAACAGGGATCGGGGCCAACGTCCTGACTTTC,CASSLVPVTGIGANVLTF
TRBV28,-,-,TRBJ2-4,TGTGCCAGCAGTTTATTTCCGACAGCAAAAAACATTCAGTACTTC,CASSLFPTAKNIQYF
TRBV7-9,-,-,TRBJ1-1,TGTGCCAGCAGGTCAACAGCGAACACTGAAGCTTTCTTT,CASRSTANTEAFF
TRBV6-5,TRBD1,-,TRBJ2-3,TGTGCCAGCAGGAACAGGGGGTTCCCCACAGATACGCAGTATTTT,CASRNRGFPTDTQYF
TRBV10-2,TRBD2,-,TRBJ2-1,TGCGCCAGCGCCAAGGCTCGGCCTAGCGGGGGGCCTCGCTCCTACAATGAGCAGTTCTTC,CASAKARPSGGPRSYNEQFF
TRBV7-3,TRBD2,once,TRBJ2-1,TGTGCCAGCAGCTCGGCCAGCGGGAGCTGGGAGCAGTTCTTC,CASSSASGSWEQFF
TRBV6-5,TRBD1,few,TRBJ1-2,TGTGCCAGCAGTTACCAACAGGGGGTCATCTACACCTTC,CASSYQQGVIYTF
TRBV3-1/TRBV3-2,-,once,TRBJ1-5,TGTGCCAGCAGCCAAGATACCCGGGGAAATCAGCCCCAGCATTTT,CASSQDTRGNQPQHF
TRBV6-1,-,few,TRBJ1-1,TGTGCCAGCAGTGATAGTCGAAACACTGAAGCTTTCTTT,CASSDSRNTEAFF
TRBV28,TRBD1,-,TRBJ1-5,TGTGCCAGCAGTGACAGGGTCGCCAATCAGCCCCAGCATTTT,CASSDRVANQPQHF
TRBV15,TRBD1,-,TRBJ1-5,TGTGCCACCAGCAGGCCCCAACCCGGACAGGGGAAATATAGCAATCAGCCCCAGCATTTT,CATSRPQPGQGKYSNQPQHF
TRBV28,TRBD2,few,TRBJ2-3,TGTGCCAGCAGTTTAGGGACTAGCGGGAGTACAGATACGCAGTATTTT,CASSLGTSGSTDTQYF
TRBV3-1/TRBV3-2,-,-,TRBJ2-6,TGTGCCAGCAGCCAAGATTGGCGGGGAGCTGGGGCCAACGTCCTGACTTTC,CASSQDWRGAGANVLTF
TRBV10-1,TRBD1,-,TRBJ1-5,TGCGCCAGCAGTGTCCTTCGGGACAGGGTTGATCAGCCCCAGCATTTT,CASSVLRDRVDQPQHF
TRBV6-2/TRBV6-3,TRBD1,-,TRBJ1-1,TGTGCCAGCAGCTTCTTTACAGGGGGTGGTGAAGCTTTCTTT,CASSFFTGGGEAFF
TRBV2,-,-,TRBJ2-2,TGTGCCAGCAGTGTCTGGGGGCCGAACACCGGGGAGCTGTTTTTT,CASSVWGPNTGELFF
TRBV3-1/TRBV3-2,TRBD2,-,TRBJ2-3,TGTGCCAGCAGCCAGCGACGGCCTAGCGGGGCTTATACGCAGTATTTT,CASSQRRPSGAYTQYF
TRBV6-5,-,-,TRBJ2-5,TGTGCCAGCATCTCACTGGAGTCTCGGAACTTC,CASISLESRNF
TRBV5-1,TRBD1,-,TRBJ1-2,TGCGCCAGCAGCTTGGGAGGGACAGGGGACTATGGCTACACCTTC,CASSLGGTGDYGYTF
TRBV7-2,-,-,TRBJ2-2,TGTGCCAGCAGCTTGACGGTTACAGCTAACACCGGGGAGCTGTTTTTT,CASSLTVTANTGELFF
TRBV4-2,TRBD2,-,TRBJ2-2,TGTGCCAGCAGCCGCTATAGCGGGGGGGCCAACACCGGGGAGCTGTTTTTT,CASSRYSGGANTGELFF
TRBV11-3,-,once,TRBJ2-7,TGTGCCAGCAGCTTAGGGGAGTACTACGAGCAGTACTTC,CASSLGEYYEQYF
TRBV15,TRBD1,-,TRBJ1-3,TGTGCCACCACCAGGGACAGCGGAAACACCATATATTTT,CATTRDSGNTIYF
TRBV5-6,-,-,TRBJ2-2,TGTGCCAGCAGCTTCAACGGGGAGCTGTTTTTT,CASSFNGELFF
TRBV11-2,-,-,TRBJ1-1,TGTGCCAGCAGCTTTCGCAGATTCACTGAAGCTTTCTTT,CASSFRRFTEAFF
TRBV11-2,-,-,TRBJ1-6,TGTGCCAGCAGCTTAGGCCGGCGGGGGTCGAGCTCCTATAATTCACCCCTCCACTTT,CASSLGRRGSSSYNSPLHF
TRBV29-1,-,-,TRBJ2-3,TGCAGCGTTGACGAGGGCACAGATACGCAGTATTTT,CSVDEGTDTQYF
TRBV5-4,TRBD2,-,TRBJ2-7,TGTGCCAGCAGCTCTTCCGGGGCTAGCGGAACCATCTACGAGCAGTACTTC,CASSSSGASGTIYEQYF